This T cell receptor beta chain was profiled in a study of T cell responses to AZD1222 COVID-19 vaccine. Study-wide points: In the spike-specific TCR repertoire, nearly half reportedly target unmutated variant regions.

Germline CDR1 reads MNHEY; CDR2 reads SVGAGI. The CDR3 is 15 amino acids. V gave up 6 bases and J gave up 5 bases; unmatched junction bases: 9. TCRdb keeps only in-frame clones here, not all; method: immunoSEQ multiplex PCR. The table has under 150,000 clones, around nine tenths seen once. Notes on this clone: Its target is unknown.

The clonotype originates from an adult who received the AZD1222 COVID-19 vaccine. The starting material was peripheral blood, obtained 28 days after the second AZD1222 dose. This chain joins TRBV6-5 and TRBJ1-2; 10 bases match TRBD1. CDR3 in DNA: TGTGCCAGCAGGACCGGGACAGGGGAATGGTATGGCTACACCTTC. Amino acid sequence: CASRTGTGEWYGYTF.